This T cell receptor (beta chain) was captured in a study of blood T cell repertoires in COVID-19. Across the whole study: Specimens from acute and convalescent COVID-19 originated in the United States, Italy and Spain. From T cells, B-cell-depleted T cells, or PBMCs came the material, which was cDNA or gDNA.

This CDR3 region has 16 residues. Germline CDR1 reads LNHDA; CDR2 reads SQIVND (reference sequence). Trimming took off 6 bases at V and 8 bases at J, with 20 bases between the two ends. The authors' processing: Counts of nucleated cells, estimated from reference gene primer amplification, were obtained. Profiled with immunoSEQ multiplex PCR; TCRdb holds only in-frame clones, not every one. The DNA gave D and trimming, while V, J and clone size come from that table. The repertoire consists of around 180,000 clones, with 88% occurring once and the leading ten covering approximately 2.1%. The receptor was isolated from a man in his 70s with active or convalescent COVID-19. V is TRBV19 and J is TRBJ2-6, with D tentatively TRBD2 (5 bases). Sequenced sample: peripheral blood. The CDR3, as DNA: TGTGCCAGTAGGGCCTTGGACGGGGTTTGGTCCAACGTCCTGACTTTC. It codes for CASRALDGVWSNVLTF.